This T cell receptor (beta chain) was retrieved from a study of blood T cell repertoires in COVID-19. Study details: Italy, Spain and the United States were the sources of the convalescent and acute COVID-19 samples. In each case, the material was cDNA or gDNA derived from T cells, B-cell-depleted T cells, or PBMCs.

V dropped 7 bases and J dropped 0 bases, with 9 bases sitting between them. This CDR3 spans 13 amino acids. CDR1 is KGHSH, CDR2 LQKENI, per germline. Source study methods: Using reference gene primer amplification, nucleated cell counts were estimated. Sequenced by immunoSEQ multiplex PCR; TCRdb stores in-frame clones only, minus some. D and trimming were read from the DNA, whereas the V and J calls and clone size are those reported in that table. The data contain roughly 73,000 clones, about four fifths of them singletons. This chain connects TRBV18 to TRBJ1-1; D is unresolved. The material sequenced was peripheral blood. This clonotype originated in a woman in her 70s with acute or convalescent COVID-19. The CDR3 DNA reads TGTGCCAGCTTCCACGGGGTGAACACTGAAGCTTTCTTT. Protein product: CASFHGVNTEAFF. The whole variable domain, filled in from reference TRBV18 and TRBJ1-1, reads NAGVMQNPRHLVRRRGQEARLRCSPMKGHSHVYWYRQLPEEGLKFMVYLQKENIIDESGMPKERFSAEFPKEGPSILRIQQVVRGDSAAYFCASFHGVNTEAFFGQGTRLTVV.